These 9 T cell receptor beta chains came from one sample sequenced in a study of blood T cell repertoires in COVID-19 (TCRdb year 2020). The protocol used for the library was the immunoSEQ multiplex PCR assay. TCRdb's version of the immuneACCESS table is confined to in-frame rearrangements and falls short of the full clone set. An unresolved V gene accounts for under half of the shortfall where checked; the remainder is of unknown origin. The sample includes nearly 250,000 clones, with about 82% observed a single time. The ten largest clonotypes hold around 10% of the sample. The sequenced sample consisted of PBMCs or T cells enriched from blood (not recorded which). All receptors come from a woman aged 50 to 65 with acute COVID-19.

The chain is built from TRBV19 and TRBJ1-5; D not certain. Germline lookup yields CDR1 LNHDA and CDR2 SQIVND (reference sequence). The CDR3 covers 15 residues. V was trimmed by 1 base and J by 4 bases, leaving 11 bases between them. The CDR3 DNA sequence: TGTGCCAGTAGTATAGTGGCAGGACTAAATCAGCCCCAGCATTTT. This translates into CASSIVAGLNQPQHF.

The chain couples TRBV19 to TRBJ1-2; unclear D gene. V lost 4 bases and J 5 bases, leaving 14 bases between the germline ends. The germline gives CDR1 LNHDA, CDR2 SQIVND (reference sequence). The CDR3 covers 14 residues. CDR3 in DNA: TGTGCCAGTAGTAATGCAGGAGGAATATATGGCTACACCTTC. This gives the protein CASSNAGGIYGYTF.

This rearrangement joins TRBV27 to TRBJ2-1; the D is unclear. V gave up 6 bases and J gave up 0 bases, with 9 bases separating them. Per the germline V gene, CDR1 is MNHEY and CDR2 is SMNVEV (reference sequence). The CDR3 totals 14 residues. CDR3: CASRSLSSYNEQFF. The CDR3 DNA follows: TGTGCCAGCAGAAGTCTTAGCTCCTACAATGAGCAGTTCTTC.

The genes are TRBV11-3 and TRBJ1-6, with 7 nucleotides matching TRBD1. The V and J ends lost 5 bases and 9 bases, in that order; junction bases with no gene match: 7. Germline CDR1 SGHNT, CDR2 YENEEA. This CDR3 contains 14 residues. The CDR3 nucleotides read TGTGCCAGCAGCAGAACAGGGGCCGGTTCACCCCTCCACTTT. Residues: CASSRTGAGSPLHF. The full variable domain, rest sourced from reference TRBV11-3 and TRBJ1-6, is EAGVVQSPRYKIIEKKQPVAFWCNPISGHNTLYWYLQNLGQGPELLIRYENEEAVDDSQLPKDRFSAERLKGVDSTLKIQPAELGDSAVYLCASSRTGAGSPLHFGNGTRLTVT.

The rearrangement links TRBV19 to TRBJ1-1; 7 bases fit TRBD1. V shed 6 bases and J 0 bases; nucleotides not matched to a gene: 7. Per germline, CDR1 LNHDA and CDR2 SQIVND (reference sequence). The CDR3 covers 15 residues. The CDR3 loop is CASRVRQGLNTEAFF. The DNA for the CDR3 is TGTGCCAGTAGGGTGAGACAGGGCCTGAACACTGAAGCTTTCTTT. Complete variable domain (other parts from reference TRBV19 and TRBJ1-1): DGGITQSPKYLFRKEGQNVTLSCEQNLNHDAMYWYRQDPGQGLRLIYYSQIVNDFQKGDIAEGYSVSREKKESFPLTVTSAQKNPTAFYLCASRVRQGLNTEAFFGQGTRLTVV.

This chain uses TRBV7-2 with TRBJ1-2, with 9 bases aligning to TRBD1. V shed 5 bases and J 8 bases; nucleotides not matched to a gene: 12. Germline V lookup: CDR1 SGHTA, CDR2 FQGNSA. The CDR3 is 15 amino acids. The CDR3 loop is CASSPDRGTGLGYTF. DNA for the CDR3: TGTGCCAGCAGCCCGGATCGGGGGACAGGGCTGGGCTACACCTTC.

V is TRBV7-3 and J is TRBJ2-3, with 10 bases lining up with TRBD2. Trimming at V came to 4 bases and at J to 2 bases, leaving 3 bases not matched to a gene. The germline CDR1 and CDR2 sequences are SGHTA and FQGTGA. This CDR3 region has 15 residues. The CDR3 loop is CASSYSGGTTDTQYF. DNA for the CDR3: TGTGCCAGCAGCTATAGCGGGGGGACCACAGATACGCAGTATTTT.

The chain carries TRBV18 and TRBJ1-2; 8 bases agree with TRBD1. After removal of 1 base from V and 2 bases from J, the junction contained 6 bases not matched to a gene. Germline CDR1 KGHSH, CDR2 LQKENI. CDR3 length equals 16 residues. The CDR3 region is CASSPQARGQNYGYTF. The CDR3 nucleotides read TGTGCCAGCTCACCACAGGCCAGGGGGCAGAACTATGGCTACACCTTC.

The chain carries TRBV6-5 and TRBJ2-2, with TRBD2 matching over 10 bases. Germline CDR1 is MNHEY and CDR2 is SVGAGI. With V trimmed by 5 bases and J by 1 base, 1 base remained unmatched. This CDR3 comprises 15 residues. The CDR3 DNA is TGTGCCAGCAGTATAGCGGGGGGGAACACCGGGGAGCTGTTTTTT. Translation gives CASSIAGGNTGELFF.